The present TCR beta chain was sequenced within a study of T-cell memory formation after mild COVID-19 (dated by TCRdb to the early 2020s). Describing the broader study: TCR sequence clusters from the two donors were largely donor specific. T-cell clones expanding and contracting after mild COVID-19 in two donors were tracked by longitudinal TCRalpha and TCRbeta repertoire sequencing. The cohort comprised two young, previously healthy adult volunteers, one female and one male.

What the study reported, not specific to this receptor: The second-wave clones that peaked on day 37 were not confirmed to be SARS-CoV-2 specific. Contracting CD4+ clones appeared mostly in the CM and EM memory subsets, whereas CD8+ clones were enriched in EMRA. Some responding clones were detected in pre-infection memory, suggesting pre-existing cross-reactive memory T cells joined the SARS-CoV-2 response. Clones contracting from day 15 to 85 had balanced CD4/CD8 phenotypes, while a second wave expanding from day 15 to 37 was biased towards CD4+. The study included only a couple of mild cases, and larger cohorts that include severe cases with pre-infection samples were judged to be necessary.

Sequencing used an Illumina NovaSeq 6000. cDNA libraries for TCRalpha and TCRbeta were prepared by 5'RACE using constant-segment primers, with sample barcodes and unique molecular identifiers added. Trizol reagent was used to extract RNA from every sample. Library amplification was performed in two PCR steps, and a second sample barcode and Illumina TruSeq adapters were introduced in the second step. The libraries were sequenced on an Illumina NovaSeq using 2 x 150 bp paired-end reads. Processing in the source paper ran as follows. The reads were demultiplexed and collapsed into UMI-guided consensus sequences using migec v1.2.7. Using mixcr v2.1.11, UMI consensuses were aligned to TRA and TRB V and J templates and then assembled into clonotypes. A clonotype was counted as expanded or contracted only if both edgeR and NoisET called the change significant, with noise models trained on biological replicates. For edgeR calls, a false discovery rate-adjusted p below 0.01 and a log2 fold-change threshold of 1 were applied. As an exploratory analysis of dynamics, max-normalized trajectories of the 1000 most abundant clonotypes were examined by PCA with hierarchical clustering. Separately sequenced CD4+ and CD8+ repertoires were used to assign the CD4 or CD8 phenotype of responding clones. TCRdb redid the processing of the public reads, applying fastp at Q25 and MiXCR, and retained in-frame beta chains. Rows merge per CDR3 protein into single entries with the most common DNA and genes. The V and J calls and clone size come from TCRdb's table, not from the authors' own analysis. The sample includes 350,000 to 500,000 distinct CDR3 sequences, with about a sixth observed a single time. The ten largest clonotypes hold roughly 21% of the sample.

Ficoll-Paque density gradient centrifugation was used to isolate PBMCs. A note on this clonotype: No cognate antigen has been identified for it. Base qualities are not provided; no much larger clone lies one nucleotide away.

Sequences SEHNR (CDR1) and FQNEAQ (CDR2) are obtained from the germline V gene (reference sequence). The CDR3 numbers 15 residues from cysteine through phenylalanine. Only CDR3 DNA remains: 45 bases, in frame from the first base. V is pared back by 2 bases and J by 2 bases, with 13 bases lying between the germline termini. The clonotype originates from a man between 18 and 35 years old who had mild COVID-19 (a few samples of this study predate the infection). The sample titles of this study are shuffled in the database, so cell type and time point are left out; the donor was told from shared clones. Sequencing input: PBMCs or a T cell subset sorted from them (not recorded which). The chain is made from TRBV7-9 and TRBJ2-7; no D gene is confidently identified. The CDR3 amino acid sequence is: CASSLRARPTYEQYF. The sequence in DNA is TGTGCCAGCAGCTTAAGGGCCAGGCCAACCTACGAGCAGTACTTC.